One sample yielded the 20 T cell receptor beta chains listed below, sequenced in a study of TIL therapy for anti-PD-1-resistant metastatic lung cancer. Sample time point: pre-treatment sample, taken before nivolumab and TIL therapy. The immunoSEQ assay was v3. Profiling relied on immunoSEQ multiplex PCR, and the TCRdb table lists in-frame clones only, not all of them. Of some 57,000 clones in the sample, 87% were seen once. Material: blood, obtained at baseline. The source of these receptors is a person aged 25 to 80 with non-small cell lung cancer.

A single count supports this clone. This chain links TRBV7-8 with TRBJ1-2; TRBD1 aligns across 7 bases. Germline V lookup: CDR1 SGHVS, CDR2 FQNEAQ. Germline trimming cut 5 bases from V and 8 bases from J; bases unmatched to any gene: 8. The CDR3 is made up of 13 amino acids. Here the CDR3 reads CASSPWTGEGYTF. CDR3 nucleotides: TGTGCCAGCAGCCCATGGACAGGAGAGGGCTACACCTTC.

The CDR3 DNA sequence: TGTGCCAGCACTTTGGACACCATCTCCTACGAGCAGTACTTC. Translating it yields CASTLDTISYEQYF. The chain recombines TRBV6-5 with TRBJ2-7; maybe TRBD1 (5 bases). Germline V CDR1 and CDR2: MNHEY, SVGAGI. CDR3 length: 14 residues. Trimming stripped 7 bases from V and 0 bases from J, with 13 bases between.

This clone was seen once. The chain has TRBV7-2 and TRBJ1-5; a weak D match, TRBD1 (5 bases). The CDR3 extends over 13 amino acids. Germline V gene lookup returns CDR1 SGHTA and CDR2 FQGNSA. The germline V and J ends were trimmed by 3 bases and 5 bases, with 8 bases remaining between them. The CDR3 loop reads CASSFSRDQPQHF. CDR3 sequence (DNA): TGTGCCAGCAGCTTCTCCAGGGATCAGCCCCAGCATTTT.

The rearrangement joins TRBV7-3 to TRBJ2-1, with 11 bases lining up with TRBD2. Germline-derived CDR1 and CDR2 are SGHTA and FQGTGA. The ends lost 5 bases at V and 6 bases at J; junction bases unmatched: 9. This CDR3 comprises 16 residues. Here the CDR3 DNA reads TGTGCCAGCAGCCCCGCGCGACTAGCGGGGTCCAATGAGCAGTTCTTC. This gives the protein CASSPARLAGSNEQFF.

CDR3 region: CASSLTSGVAGELFF. The CDR3 nucleotides read TGTGCCAGCAGCCTTACTAGCGGGGTAGCCGGGGAGCTGTTTTTT. The gene calls are TRBV7-2 and TRBJ2-2; TRBD2 aligns across 10 bases. This CDR3 is built from 15 residues. Trimming cost V 5 bases and J 6 bases; bases outside gene matches: 6. Germline CDR1 reads SGHTA; CDR2 reads FQGNSA.

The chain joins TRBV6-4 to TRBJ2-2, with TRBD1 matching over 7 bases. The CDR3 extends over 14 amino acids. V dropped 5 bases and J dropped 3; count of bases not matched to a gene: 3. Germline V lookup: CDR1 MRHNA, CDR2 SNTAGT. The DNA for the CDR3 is TGTGCCAGCAGTAAACAGGGGTACACCGGGGAGCTGTTTTTT. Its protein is CASSKQGYTGELFF.

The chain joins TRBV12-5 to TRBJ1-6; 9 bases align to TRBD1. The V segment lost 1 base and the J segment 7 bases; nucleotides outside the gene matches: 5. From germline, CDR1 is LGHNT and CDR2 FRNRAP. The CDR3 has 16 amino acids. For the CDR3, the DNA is TGTGCTAGTGGTTTGGGGGGGACAGGGCGCAATTCACCCCTCCACTTT. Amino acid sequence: CASGLGGTGRNSPLHF.

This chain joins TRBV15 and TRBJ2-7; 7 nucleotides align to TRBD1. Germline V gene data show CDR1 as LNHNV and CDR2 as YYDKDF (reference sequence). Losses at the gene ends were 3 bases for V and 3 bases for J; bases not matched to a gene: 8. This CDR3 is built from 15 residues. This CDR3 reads CATSRGSTGSYEQYF. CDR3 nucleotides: TGTGCCACCAGCAGGGGATCGACAGGGAGCTACGAGCAGTACTTC. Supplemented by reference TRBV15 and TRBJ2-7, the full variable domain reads DAMVIQNPRYQVTQFGKPVTLSCSQTLNHNVMYWYQQKSSQAPKLLFHYYDKDFNNEADTPDNFQSRRPNTSFCFLDIRSPGLGDTAMYLCATSRGSTGSYEQYFGPGTRLTVT.

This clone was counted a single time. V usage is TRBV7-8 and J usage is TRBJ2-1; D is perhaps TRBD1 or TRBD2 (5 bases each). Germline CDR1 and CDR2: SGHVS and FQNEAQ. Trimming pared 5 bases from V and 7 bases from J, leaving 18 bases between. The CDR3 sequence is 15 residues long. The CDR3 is CASSLWAGTVNEQFF. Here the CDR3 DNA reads TGTGCCAGCAGCCTCTGGGCAGGGACCGTGAATGAGCAGTTCTTC.

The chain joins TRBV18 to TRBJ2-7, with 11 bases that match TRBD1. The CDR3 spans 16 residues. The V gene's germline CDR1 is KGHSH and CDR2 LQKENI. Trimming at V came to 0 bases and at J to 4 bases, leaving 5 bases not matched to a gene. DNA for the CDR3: TGTGCCAGCTCACCACCGGGCGGACAGGGGGCGTACGAGCAGTACTTC. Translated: CASSPPGGQGAYEQYF.

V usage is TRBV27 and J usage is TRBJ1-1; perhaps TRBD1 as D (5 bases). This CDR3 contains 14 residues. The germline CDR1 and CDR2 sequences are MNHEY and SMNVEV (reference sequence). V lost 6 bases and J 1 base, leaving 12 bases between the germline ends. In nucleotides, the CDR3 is TGTGCCAGCAGCTGGGGGATCTCGAACACTGAAGCTTTCTTT. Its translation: CASSWGISNTEAFF.

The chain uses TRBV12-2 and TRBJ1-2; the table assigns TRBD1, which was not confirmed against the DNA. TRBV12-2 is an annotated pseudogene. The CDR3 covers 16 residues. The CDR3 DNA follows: TGTGCAAGTCGCCCCGGACAGGGGGCCACTAACTATGGCTACACCTTC. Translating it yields CASRPGQGATNYGYTF.

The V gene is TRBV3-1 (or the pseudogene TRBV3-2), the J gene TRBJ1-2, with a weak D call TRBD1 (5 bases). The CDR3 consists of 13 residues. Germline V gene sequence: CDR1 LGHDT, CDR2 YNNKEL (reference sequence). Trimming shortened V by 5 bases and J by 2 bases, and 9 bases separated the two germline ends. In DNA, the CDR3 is TGTGCCAGCAGCTCGACAGAAAACTATGGCTACACCTTC. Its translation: CASSSTENYGYTF.

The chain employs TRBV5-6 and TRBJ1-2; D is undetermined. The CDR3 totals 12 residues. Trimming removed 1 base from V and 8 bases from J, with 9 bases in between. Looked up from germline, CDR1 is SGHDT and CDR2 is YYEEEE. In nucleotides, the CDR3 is TGTGCCAGCAGCTTGACGGGGTTGGGCTACACCTTC. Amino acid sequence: CASSLTGLGYTF. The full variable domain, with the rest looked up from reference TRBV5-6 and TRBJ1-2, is DAGVTQSPTHLIKTRGQQVTLRCSPKSGHDTVSWYQQALGQGPQFIFQYYEEEERQRGNFPDRFSGHQFPNYSSELNVNALLLGDSALYLCASSLTGLGYTFGSGTRLTVV.

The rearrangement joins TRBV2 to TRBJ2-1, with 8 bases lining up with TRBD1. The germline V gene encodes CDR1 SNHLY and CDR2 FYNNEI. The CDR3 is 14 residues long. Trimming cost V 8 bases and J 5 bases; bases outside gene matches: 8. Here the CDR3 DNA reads TGTGCCAGCCTAGAGACAGGGGCCCACAATGAGCAGTTCTTC. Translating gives CASLETGAHNEQFF.

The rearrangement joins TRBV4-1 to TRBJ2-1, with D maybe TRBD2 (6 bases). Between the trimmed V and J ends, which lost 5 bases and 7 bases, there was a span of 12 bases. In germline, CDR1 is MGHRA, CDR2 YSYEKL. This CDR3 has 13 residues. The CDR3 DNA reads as TGCGCCAGCAGCTTGGGACTCCGGAATGAGCAGTTCTTC. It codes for CASSLGLRNEQFF.

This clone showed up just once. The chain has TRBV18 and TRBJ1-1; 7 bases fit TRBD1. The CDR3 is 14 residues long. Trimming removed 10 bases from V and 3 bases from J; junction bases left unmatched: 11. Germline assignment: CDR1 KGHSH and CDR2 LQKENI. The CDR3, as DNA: TGTGCCACTAGAGGGGGCTGGTTGGACACTGAAGCTTTCTTT. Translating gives CATRGGWLDTEAFF.

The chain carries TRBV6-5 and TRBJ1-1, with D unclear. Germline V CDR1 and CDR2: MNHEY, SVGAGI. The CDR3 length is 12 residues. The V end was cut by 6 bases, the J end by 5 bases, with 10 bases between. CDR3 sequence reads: CASSQQGTEAFF. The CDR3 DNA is TGTGCCAGCAGCCAGCAAGGGACTGAAGCTTTCTTT.

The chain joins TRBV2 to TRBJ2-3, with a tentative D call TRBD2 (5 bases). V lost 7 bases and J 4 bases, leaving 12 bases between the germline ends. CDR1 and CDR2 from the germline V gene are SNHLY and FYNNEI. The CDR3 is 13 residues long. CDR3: CASTELGPDTQYF. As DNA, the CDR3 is TGTGCCAGCACCGAACTAGGCCCAGATACGCAGTATTTT. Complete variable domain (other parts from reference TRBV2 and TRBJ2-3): EPEVTQTPSHQVTQMGQEVILRCVPISNHLYFYWYRQILGQKVEFLVSFYNNEISEKSEIFDDQFSVERPDGSNFTLKIRSTKLEDSAMYFCASTELGPDTQYFGPGTRLTVL.

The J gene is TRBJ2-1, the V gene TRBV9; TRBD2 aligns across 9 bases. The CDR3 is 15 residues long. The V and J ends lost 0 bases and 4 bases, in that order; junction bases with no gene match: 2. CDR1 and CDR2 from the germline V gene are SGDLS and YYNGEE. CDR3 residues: CASSVEAGGYNEQFF. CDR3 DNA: TGTGCCAGCAGCGTAGAGGCGGGAGGGTACAATGAGCAGTTCTTC.